This T cell receptor (beta chain) is drawn from a study of blood T cell repertoires in COVID-19. On the study more broadly: Acute-phase and convalescent COVID-19 samples originated in the United States, Italy and Spain. Nucleic acid was either cDNA or gDNA, and it came from T cells, B-cell-depleted T cells, or PBMCs.

CDR1 is MNHEY, CDR2 SVGEGT, per germline. The CDR3 extends over 14 amino acids. V lost 2 bases and J lost 16; bases outside the gene matches: 6. Authors' processing steps: Amplification of reference gene primers was used by the study to estimate nucleated cell counts. The data were produced by immunoSEQ multiplex PCR, yet TCRdb's version contains in-frame clones alone and is incomplete. That table furnishes V, J and clone size, whereas the DNA furnished D and trimming. Among 150,000 or so clones, roughly 82% were seen once, and the ten largest hold around 15%. Specimen: peripheral blood. The V gene is TRBV6-2 or TRBV6-3, the J gene TRBJ2-1; 15 bases are a match to TRBD2. The source of this sequence is a human donor with acute or convalescent COVID-19. The donor label of this sample is uncertain. CDR3 residues: CASSYGTSGGPLFF. The CDR3 bases are TGTGCCAGCAGTTACGGGACTAGCGGGGGGCCGTTATTCTTC.